This T cell receptor (beta chain) emerged from a study of blood T cell repertoires in COVID-19 (dated by TCRdb to about 2020). For the wider study: Samples from collaborators originated in the United States, Italy and Spain and spanned both the acute and convalescent phases of COVID-19. The prospective study material was composed of cDNA or gDNA derived from T cells, B-cell-depleted T cells, or PBMCs. Subjects who had been exposed to COVID-19, were actively infected with it, or had recovered from it provided the deeply sampled blood TCRbeta repertoires that made up the dataset. The repertoires were released in a freely available public database intended as a resource for research on the immune response to SARS-CoV-2. Samples came from the ongoing ImmuneRACE study (first 160 participants) plus 1,254 subjects from 6 global collaborators. Nearly every sample came with metadata listing a de-identified subject ID, COVID-19 status, age in years and sex. HLA class I and class II types, where available, came from metadata supplied by the sample provider rather than from assay-based typing.

A remark on this clone: Its antigen is unknown. Base-call qualities are not available, and no considerably larger clone is one nucleotide away.

Beyond this particular receptor, the publication reports: How much clinical and demographic metadata was included differed by source and by participant, and the metadata was provided uncurated.

Participants in the prospective study were enrolled through a virtual design, were aged roughly 18 to 100 years, and lived in roughly 24 United States geographic areas. Cohort assignment in the prospective study relied on participant-reported clinical history from a screening survey and a study questionnaire. For ImmuneRACE Cohort 3, a participant was defined as recovered based on two consecutive negative NP/OP PCR tests, clearance by a healthcare professional, or resolution of symptoms. Mobile phlebotomists in the prospective study collected whole blood, serum and a nasopharyngeal or oropharyngeal swab from every participant. Additional blood draws and questionnaires over an approximately two-month period could optionally be provided by prospective study participants. Before DNA extraction, prospective study blood samples were shipped either frozen or at room temperature. The immunoSEQ Assay, a bias-controlled multiplex PCR, was used to amplify TCRbeta CDR3 regions from genomic DNA. In the source study's methods: Within the assay, amplification of reference gene primers was used to estimate how many nucleated cells each sample contained. To quantify the absolute abundance of each unique TCRbeta CDR3 rearrangement, sequence reads were collapsed and filtered. Productive Simpson clonality was computed per sample as the square root of Simpson's diversity index over productive rearrangements. TCRdb took this table from immuneACCESS and kept in-frame rearrangements with V and J called. Such tables lack part of the clones; where checked against another copy, unresolved V genes explain under half of the gap, and the rest is unexplained. The V and J calls and the clone size are those of that table, but D and trimming were determined from the DNA. This sample comprises 350,000 to 450,000 clones, approximately 89% of them detected only once. Together, the top ten hold 1.5% to 2% of the sample.

Sequenced input: PBMCs or T cells enriched from blood (not recorded which). This receptor was obtained from a woman aged 25-40 years who had recovered from COVID-19.

The DNA sequence is as follows: TGTGCCAGCTCACCCCCAGGGGTCGGCGAAAAACTGTTTTTT. Translated, this is CASSPPGVGEKLFF. Rearrangement joined TRBV18 to TRBJ1-4, and the D gene may be TRBD1, 6 bases matching. There are 14 amino acids in the CDR3, from cysteine to phenylalanine inclusive. Only CDR3 DNA is held: 42 bases, read in frame from base 1. V loses 3 bases, J loses 8 bases, and the germline ends lie 13 bases apart. In the germline V gene, CDR1 corresponds to KGHSH and CDR2 to LQKENI.